This T cell receptor beta chain was recovered during a study of control samples from healthy donors and cancer patients. A note on this clone: It is unclear where the CDR3 begins or ends on the DNA, so no DNA is shown, and the CDR3 is as TCRdb lists it.

With termini counted, the CDR3 has 12 amino acids. Germline V lookup: CDR1 MNHEY, CDR2 SVGAGI. Produced via immunoSEQ multiplex PCR; TCRdb's table is partial and in-frame only. This repertoire shows 150,000 to 200,000 clones, around 92% found once; its top ten account for 2%. This clonotype was sampled from a woman aged 40 to 55 in good health. This rearrangement joins TRBV6-5 to TRBJ1-1. Sequencing input: blood. The CDR3 spells CASSSSGTEAFF.